This T cell receptor beta chain was captured by sequencing in a study of cytomegalovirus exposure and HLA in healthy donors. This CDR3 comprises 15 residues. Germline CDR1 is MGHRA and CDR2 is YSYEKL. Study-wide findings and caveats: The study listed under 200 cytomegalovirus-associated TCR beta chains. When the data were analyzed later, several of the most significant clusters appeared to be linked to common viral pathogens.

This clone appeared a few times. Antigen: not known. At one end, the junction sequence differs from germline, possibly due to a read error. The study ran its PCR with 60 Vbeta and 13 Jbeta primers. The method was immunoSEQ multiplex PCR; TCRdb's version includes in-frame clones alone and lacks a portion of them. The profile covers some 120,000 clones, with around 70% appearing a single time and 8% to 8.5% taken by the ten largest. The receptor was derived from a woman in her thirties or forties in good health and CMV-seropositive. The material sequenced was PBMCs. This rearrangement joins TRBV4-1 to TRBJ2-1; D possibly corresponds to TRBD1 (7 bases). In nucleotides, the CDR3 is TGCGCCAGCAGCTTCCAGGGGGGCTCCCACAATGAGCAGTTCTTC. Its protein is CASSFQGGSHNEQFF.